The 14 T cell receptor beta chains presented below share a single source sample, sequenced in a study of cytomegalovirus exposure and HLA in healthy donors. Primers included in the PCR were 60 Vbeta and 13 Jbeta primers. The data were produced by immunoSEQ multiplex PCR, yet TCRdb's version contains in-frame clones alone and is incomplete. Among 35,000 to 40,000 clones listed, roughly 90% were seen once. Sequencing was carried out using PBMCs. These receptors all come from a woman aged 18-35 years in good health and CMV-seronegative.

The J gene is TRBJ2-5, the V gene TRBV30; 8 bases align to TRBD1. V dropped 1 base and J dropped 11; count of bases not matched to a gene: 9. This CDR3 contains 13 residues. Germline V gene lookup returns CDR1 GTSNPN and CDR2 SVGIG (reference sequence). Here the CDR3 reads CAWSAGQGGEQYF. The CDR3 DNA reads TGTGCCTGGAGTGCCGGACAGGGAGGTGAGCAGTACTTC.

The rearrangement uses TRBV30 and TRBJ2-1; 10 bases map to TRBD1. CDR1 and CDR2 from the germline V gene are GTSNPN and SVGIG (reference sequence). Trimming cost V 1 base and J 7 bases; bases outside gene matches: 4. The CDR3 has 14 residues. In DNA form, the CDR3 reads TGTGCCTGGAGTGCGGGACAGGGGTGGAATGAGCAGTTCTTC. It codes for CAWSAGQGWNEQFF.

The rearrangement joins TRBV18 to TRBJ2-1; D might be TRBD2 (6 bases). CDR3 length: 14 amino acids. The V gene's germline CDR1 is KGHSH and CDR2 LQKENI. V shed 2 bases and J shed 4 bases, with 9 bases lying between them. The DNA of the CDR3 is TGTGCCAGCTCACCATCGGGGGTTTACAATGAGCAGTTCTTC. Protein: CASSPSGVYNEQFF.

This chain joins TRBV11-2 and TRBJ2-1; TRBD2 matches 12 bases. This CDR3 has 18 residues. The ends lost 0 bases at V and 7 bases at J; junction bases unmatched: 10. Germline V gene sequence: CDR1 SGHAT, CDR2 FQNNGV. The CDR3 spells CASSLDPTLAGGGNEQFF. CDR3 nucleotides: TGTGCCAGCAGCTTAGACCCCACTCTAGCGGGAGGGGGAAATGAGCAGTTCTTC. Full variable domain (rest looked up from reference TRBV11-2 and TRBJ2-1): EAGVAQSPRYKIIEKRQSVAFWCNPISGHATLYWYQQILGQGPKLLIQFQNNGVVDDSQLPKDRFSAERLKGVDSTLKIQPAKLEDSAVYLCASSLDPTLAGGGNEQFFGPGTRLTVL.

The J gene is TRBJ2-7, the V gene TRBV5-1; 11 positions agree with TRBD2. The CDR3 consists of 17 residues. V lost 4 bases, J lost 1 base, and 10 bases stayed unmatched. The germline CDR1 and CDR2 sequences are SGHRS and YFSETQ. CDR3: CASSATSGSVTSYEQYF. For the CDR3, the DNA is TGCGCCAGCAGCGCAACTAGCGGGAGCGTTACTTCCTACGAGCAGTACTTC.

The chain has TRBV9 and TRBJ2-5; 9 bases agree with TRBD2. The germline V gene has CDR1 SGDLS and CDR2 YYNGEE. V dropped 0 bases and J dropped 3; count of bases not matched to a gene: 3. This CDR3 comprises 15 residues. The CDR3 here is CASSVVPSGKETQYF. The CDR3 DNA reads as TGTGCCAGCAGCGTAGTCCCTAGCGGGAAAGAGACCCAGTACTTC.

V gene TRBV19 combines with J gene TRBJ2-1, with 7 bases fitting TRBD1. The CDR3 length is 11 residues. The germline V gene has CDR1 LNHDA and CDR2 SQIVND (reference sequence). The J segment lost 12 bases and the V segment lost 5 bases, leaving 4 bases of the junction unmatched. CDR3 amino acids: CASSLTGLQFF. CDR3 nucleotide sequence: TGTGCCAGTAGTCTGACAGGGCTGCAGTTCTTC.

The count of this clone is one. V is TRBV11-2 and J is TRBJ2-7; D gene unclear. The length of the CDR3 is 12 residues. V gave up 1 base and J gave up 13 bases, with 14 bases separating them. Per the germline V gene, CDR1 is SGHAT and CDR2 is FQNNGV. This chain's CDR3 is CASSLADQYGYF. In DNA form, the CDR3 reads TGTGCCAGCAGCTTAGCTGATCAGTATGGTTACTTC. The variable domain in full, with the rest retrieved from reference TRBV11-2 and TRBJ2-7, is EAGVAQSPRYKIIEKRQSVAFWCNPISGHATLYWYQQILGQGPKLLIQFQNNGVVDDSQLPKDRFSAERLKGVDSTLKIQPAKLEDSAVYLCASSLADQYGYFGPGTRLTVT.

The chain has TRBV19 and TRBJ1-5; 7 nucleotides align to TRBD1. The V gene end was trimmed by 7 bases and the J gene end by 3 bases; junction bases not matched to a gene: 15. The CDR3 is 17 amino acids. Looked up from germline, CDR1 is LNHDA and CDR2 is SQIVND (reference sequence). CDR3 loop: CASTSGPTGNDNQPQHF. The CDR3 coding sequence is TGTGCCAGTACCTCGGGCCCGACAGGGAACGACAATCAGCCCCAGCATTTT.

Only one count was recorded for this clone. The CDR3 DNA reads TGTGCCAGCAGCAAAACTAGCGGGAGAGTCGCAGATACGCAGTATTTT. Protein sequence: CASSKTSGRVADTQYF. The chain employs TRBV7-2 and TRBJ2-3; 11 bases map to TRBD2. After removal of 5 bases from V and 4 bases from J, the junction contained 8 bases not matched to a gene. Germline V gene lookup returns CDR1 SGHTA and CDR2 FQGNSA. The CDR3 spans 16 residues.

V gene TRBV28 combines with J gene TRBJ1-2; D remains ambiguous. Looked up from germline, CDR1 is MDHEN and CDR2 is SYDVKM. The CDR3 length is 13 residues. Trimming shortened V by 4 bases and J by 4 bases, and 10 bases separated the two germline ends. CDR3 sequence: CASSWREVYGYTF. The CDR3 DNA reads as TGTGCCAGCAGTTGGCGGGAGGTCTATGGCTACACCTTC.

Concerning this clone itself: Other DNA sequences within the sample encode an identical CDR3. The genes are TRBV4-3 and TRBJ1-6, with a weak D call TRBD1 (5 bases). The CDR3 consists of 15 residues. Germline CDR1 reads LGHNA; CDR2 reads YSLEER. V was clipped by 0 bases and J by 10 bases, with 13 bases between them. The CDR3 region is CASSQDQGILSPLHF. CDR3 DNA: TGCGCCAGCAGCCAAGACCAGGGTATACTCTCACCCCTCCACTTT.

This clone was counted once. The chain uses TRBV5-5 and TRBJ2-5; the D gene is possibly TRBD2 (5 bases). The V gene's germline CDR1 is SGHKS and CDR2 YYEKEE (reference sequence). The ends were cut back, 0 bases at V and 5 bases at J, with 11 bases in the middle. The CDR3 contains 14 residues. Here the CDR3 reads CASSLGSSGETQYF. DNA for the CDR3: TGTGCCAGCAGCTTGGGCAGTTCGGGGGAGACCCAGTACTTC.

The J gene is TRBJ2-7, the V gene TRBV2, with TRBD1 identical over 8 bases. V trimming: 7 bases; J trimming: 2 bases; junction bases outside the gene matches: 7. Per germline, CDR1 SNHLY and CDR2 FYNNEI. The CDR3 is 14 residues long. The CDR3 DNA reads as TGTGCCAGCATGGGGACAGGAGTTACCTACGAGCAGTACTTC. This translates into CASMGTGVTYEQYF.